This T cell receptor beta chain was recorded in a study of CD8+ T cells in alopecia areata (dated 2018 in TCRdb). As for the study more broadly: Treated patients were enrolled in an open-label pilot trial of oral tofacitinib at 5 to 10 mg twice daily for moderate-to-severe alopecia areata. Patients stayed on tofacitinib for 6 to 18 months and then had 6 months of follow-up off drug so that delayed response and recurrence could be assessed. Disease severity in treated patients was measured with the SALT score, which quantifies the percentage of affected scalp surface area. To study T cell clonal expansion in alopecia areata, the researchers applied high-throughput TCRbeta sequencing to both the C3H/HeJ mouse model and human patients. Human TCRbeta sequencing covered scalp tissue and sorted CD4+ and CD8+ peripheral blood T cells from patchy and totalis/universalis alopecia areata patients and healthy controls. Biopsies were taken from tofacitinib-treated patients at baseline and at 4 and 24 weeks of treatment, and a later scalp biopsy was taken in several of the tofacitinib-treated patients. Clonality in the scalp was compared among normal scalp (n=4), patchy alopecia areata scalp (n=8), and alopecia totalis/universalis scalp (n=8). RNA came from the PAXgene miRNA kit for fixed scalp, the miRNeasy kit for PBMCs, and the RNeasy kit for mouse skin. immunoSEQ multiplex PCR using 35 Vbeta forward primers and 13 Jbeta reverse primers was used to amplify TCRbeta CDR3 regions.

To prepare the library, the immunoSEQ multiplex PCR assay was applied. To provide template for TCR sequencing, every sample had RNA extracted and reverse transcribed into cDNA. First-strand cDNA was synthesized with SuperScript III using a 2:1 mix of oligo-dT and random hexamers. A synthetic immune receptor repertoire was used to gauge amplification bias, and whatever bias remained was removed computationally. The authors' pipeline ran thus. Raw reads were preprocessed to remove errors, and CDR3 was defined according to IMGT conventions as the region from the conserved cysteine to phenylalanine. Clonality was computed by normalizing Shannon entropy by log2 of the number of productive unique TCRs and subtracting the result from 1. Whether each scalp clone was CD4 or CD8 was inferred by checking scalp TCRbeta sequences against the CD4 and CD8 repertoires from sorted blood. The source is immuneACCESS, and TCRdb retained only in-frame sequences with V and J called. Part of the clones is not carried over; for the studies checked, unresolved V genes explain less than half of this, and the remainder is unexplained. V, J and clone size were drawn from that table, and D and trimming were deduced from the DNA. This sample gives over 150,000 clones in total; roughly 53% of them show up just once. The top ten constitute around 12% of the sample.

The time point label corresponds to: roughly 24 weeks on oral tofacitinib. The sample's treatment or condition label, decoded: oral pan-JAK inhibitor, 5-10 mg twice daily. Lesional scalp punch biopsies and peripheral blood were collected from alopecia areata patients. PBMCs were isolated by density centrifugation and stained for CD3, CD4 and CD8, and CD4+ and CD8+ T cells were sorted on a FACSAria. As for this clone: No cognate antigen has been identified for it. Nothing much larger sits one base from this clone, and base qualities are not available.

Taken from cysteine to phenylalanine, the CDR3 has 13 residues. The kept DNA is CDR3 alone, 39 bases in frame from the first base. According to the germline V gene (reference sequence), CDR1 reads LNHDA and CDR2 reads SQIVND. The junction shows trimming of 4 bases on V and 0 bases on J, plus 4 bases between the germline ends. Results and caveats for the whole study, not just this receptor: Tofacitinib significantly decreased scalp clonality and the number of expanded CD8+ clones among the top 100 scalp clones. Unlike mouse skin, which is dominated by gammadelta T cells, normal human skin has resident alphabeta T cells that are also sequenced, and this complicates analysis of the scalp TCR repertoire. Compared with mice, TCR sequences shared between patients were less clear, possibly partly because of HLA diversity across the patient population. The treated cohort was small, with a single nonresponder, so links between baseline CD8+ expansion and response need larger studies. Many expanded lesional clones were found to persist in scalp and blood during tofacitinib treatment, and relapse after treatment cessation may be partly explained by this persistence. Compared with normal scalp, lesional scalp, particularly in alopecia totalis/universalis, had higher clonality and more expanded CD8+ clones, which suggests antigenic drive.

The receptor's source is a human donor with alopecia areata. This specimen consisted of CD8+ T cells sorted from blood, obtained at week 24, from a patient treated with tofacitinib. The sequence links TRBV19 to TRBJ2-4, with the D gene call left open. The sequenced DNA is TGTGCCAGTAGTACCCAAGCCAAAAACATTCAGTACTTC. Its product reads: CASSTQAKNIQYF.